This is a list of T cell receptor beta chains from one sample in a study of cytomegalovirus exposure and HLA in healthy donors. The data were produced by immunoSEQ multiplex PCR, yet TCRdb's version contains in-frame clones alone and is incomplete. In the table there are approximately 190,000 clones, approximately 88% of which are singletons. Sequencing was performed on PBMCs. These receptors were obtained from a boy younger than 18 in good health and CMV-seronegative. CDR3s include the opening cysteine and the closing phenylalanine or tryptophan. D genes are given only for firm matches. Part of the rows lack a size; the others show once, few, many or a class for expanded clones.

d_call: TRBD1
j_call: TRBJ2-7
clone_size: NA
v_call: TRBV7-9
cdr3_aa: CASSIRDRGFDEQYF
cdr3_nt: TGTGCCAGCAGCATCCGGGACAGGGGGTTTGACGAGCAGTACTTC

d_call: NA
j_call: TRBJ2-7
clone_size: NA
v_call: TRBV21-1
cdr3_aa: CASSKRKSTGEQYF
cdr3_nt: TGTGCCAGCAGCAAGCGGAAATCGACGGGCGAGCAGTACTTC

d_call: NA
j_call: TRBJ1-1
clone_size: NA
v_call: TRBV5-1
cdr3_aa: CASSLYVGAGSVAFF
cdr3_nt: TGCGCCAGCAGCTTGTACGTTGGGGCAGGGTCGGTGGCTTTCTTT

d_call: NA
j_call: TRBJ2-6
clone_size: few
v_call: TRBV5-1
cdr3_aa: CASSLAGHLSMANVLTF
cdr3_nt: TGCGCCAGCAGCTTGGCGGGACACCTTAGTATGGCCAACGTCCTGACTTTC

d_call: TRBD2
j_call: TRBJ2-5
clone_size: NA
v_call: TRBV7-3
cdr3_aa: CASSYQASGGKFQETQYF
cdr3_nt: TGTGCCAGCAGCTACCAAGCTAGCGGGGGAAAATTCCAAGAGACCCAGTACTTC

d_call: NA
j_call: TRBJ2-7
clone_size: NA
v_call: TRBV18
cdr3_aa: CASSPPPGATGYEQYF
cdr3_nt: TGTGCCAGCTCACCACCTCCAGGGGCGACGGGGTACGAGCAGTACTTC

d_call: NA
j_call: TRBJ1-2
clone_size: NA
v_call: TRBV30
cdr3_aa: CAWLPRQANYGYTF
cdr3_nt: TGTGCCTGGCTCCCTCGACAGGCGAACTATGGCTACACCTTC

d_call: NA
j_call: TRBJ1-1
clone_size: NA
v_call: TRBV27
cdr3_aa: CASSVLGGVNTEAFF
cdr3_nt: TGTGCCAGCAGTGTCCTTGGAGGAGTGAACACTGAAGCTTTCTTT

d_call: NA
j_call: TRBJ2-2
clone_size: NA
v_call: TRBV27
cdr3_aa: CASTGVPGELFF
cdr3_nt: TGTGCCAGCACCGGGGTTCCCGGGGAGCTGTTTTTT

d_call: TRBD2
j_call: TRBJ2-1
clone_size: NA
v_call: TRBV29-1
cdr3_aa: CSVERSAGGYNEQFF
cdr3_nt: TGCAGCGTTGAACGGTCAGCGGGGGGCTACAATGAGCAGTTCTTC

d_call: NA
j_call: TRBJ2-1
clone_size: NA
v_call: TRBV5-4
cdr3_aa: CASTSGSGSLPNEQFF
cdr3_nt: TGTGCCAGCACCTCGGGGTCCGGGAGTCTTCCCAATGAGCAGTTCTTC

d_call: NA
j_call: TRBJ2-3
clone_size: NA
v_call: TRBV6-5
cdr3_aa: CASSFGYGTDTQYF
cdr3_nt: TGTGCCAGCAGTTTCGGTTACGGCACAGATACGCAGTATTTT

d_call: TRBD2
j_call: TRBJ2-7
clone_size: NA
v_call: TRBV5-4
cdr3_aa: CASRLAGGPYEQYF
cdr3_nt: TGTGCCAGCAGGCTAGCGGGAGGGCCGTACGAGCAGTACTTC

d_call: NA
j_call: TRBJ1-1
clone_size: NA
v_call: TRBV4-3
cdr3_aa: CASSQVRSGTEAFF
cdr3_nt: TGCGCCAGCAGCCAAGTAAGGTCGGGCACTGAAGCTTTCTTT

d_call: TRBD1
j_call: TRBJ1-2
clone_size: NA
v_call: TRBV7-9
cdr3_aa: CASSLVVEERQGKGYTF
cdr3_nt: TGTGCCAGCAGCTTAGTAGTTGAAGAGAGACAGGGAAAAGGCTACACCTTC

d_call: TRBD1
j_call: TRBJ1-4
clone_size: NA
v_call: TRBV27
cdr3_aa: CASSFWTGGVEKLFF
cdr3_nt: TGTGCCAGCAGTTTCTGGACAGGGGGCGTTGAAAAACTGTTTTTT

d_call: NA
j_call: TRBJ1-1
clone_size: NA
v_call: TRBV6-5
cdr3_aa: CASSYSWANLNTEAFF
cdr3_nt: TGTGCCAGCAGTTACTCGTGGGCAAACCTGAACACTGAAGCTTTCTTT

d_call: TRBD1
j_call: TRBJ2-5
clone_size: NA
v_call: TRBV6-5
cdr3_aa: CASSYHLGTAKETQYF
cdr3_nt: TGTGCCAGCAGTTATCATTTAGGGACAGCCAAAGAGACCCAGTACTTC

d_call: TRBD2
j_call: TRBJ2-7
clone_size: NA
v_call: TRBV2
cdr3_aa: CASRKLAGDEQYF
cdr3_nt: TGTGCCAGCAGGAAACTAGCGGGAGACGAGCAGTACTTC

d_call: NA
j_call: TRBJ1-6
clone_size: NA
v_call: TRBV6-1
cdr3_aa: CASTFGDSYNSPLHF
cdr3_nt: TGTGCCAGCACCTTCGGGGACTCCTATAATTCACCCCTCCATTTT

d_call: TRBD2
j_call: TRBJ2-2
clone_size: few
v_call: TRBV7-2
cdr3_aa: CASSRVAGIRGRDGELFF
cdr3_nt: TGTGCCAGCAGTCGCGTAGCGGGAATAAGAGGGAGAGACGGGGAGCTGTTTTTT

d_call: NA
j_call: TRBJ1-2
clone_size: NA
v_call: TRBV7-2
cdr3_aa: CASSLTVNYGYTF
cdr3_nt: TGTGCCAGCAGTTTGACAGTCAACTATGGCTACACCTTC

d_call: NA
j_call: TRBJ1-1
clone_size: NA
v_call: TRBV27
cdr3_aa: CASSYTTRAEAFF
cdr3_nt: TGTGCCAGCAGTTACACTACGAGGGCTGAAGCTTTCTTT

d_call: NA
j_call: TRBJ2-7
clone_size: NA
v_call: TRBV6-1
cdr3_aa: CASSGIWTGSHEQYF
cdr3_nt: TGTGCCAGCAGTGGGATTTGGACGGGATCGCACGAGCAGTACTTC

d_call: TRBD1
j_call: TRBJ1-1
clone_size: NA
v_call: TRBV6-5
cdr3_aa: CASSGQGLAFF
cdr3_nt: TGTGCCAGCAGTGGACAGGGCCTAGCTTTCTTT

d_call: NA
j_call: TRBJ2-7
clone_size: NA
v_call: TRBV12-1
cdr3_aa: CASSLHVARQGRVFSYEQYF
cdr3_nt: TGTGCCAGCAGCCTCCATGTCGCCAGACAAGGCAGGGTCTTCTCCTACGAGCAGTACTTC

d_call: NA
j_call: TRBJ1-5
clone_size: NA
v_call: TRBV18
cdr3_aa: CASSPKAYNQPQHF
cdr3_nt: TGTGCCAGCTCACCCAAAGCCTACAATCAGCCCCAGCATTTT

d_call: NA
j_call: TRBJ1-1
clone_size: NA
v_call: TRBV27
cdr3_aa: CASSPPSTEAFF
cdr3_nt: TGTGCCAGCAGTCCCCCGAGCACTGAAGCTTTCTTT

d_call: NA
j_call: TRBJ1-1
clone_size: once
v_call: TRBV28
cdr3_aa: CASSSLGQLRAFF
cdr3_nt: TGTGCCAGCAGTTCTCTAGGTCAGCTCAGAGCTTTCTTT

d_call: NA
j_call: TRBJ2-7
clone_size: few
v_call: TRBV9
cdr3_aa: CASGSSYEQYF
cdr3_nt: TGTGCCAGCGGGAGCTCCTACGAGCAGTACTTC

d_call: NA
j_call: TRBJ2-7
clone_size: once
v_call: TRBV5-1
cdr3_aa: CASSLVAAMRYEQYF
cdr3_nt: TGCGCCAGCAGCTTGGTTGCCGCAATGCGCTACGAGCAGTACTTC

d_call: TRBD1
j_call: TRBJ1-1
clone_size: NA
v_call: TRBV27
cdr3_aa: CASSFSTGGTEAFF
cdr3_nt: TGTGCCAGCAGTTTCTCTACAGGGGGGACTGAAGCTTTCTTT

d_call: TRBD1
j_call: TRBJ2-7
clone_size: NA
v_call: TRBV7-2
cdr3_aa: CASSRDRINEQYF
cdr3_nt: TGTGCCAGCAGCCGGGACAGGATCAACGAGCAGTACTTC

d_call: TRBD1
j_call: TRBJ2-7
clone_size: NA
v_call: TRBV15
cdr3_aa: CATSRDRGQGHHEQYF
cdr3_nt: TGTGCCACCAGCAGAGATAGGGGACAGGGGCACCACGAGCAGTACTTC

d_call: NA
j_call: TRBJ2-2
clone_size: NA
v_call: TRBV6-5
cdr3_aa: CASSFKPNTGELFF
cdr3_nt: TGTGCCAGCAGTTTCAAGCCGAACACCGGGGAGCTGTTTTTT

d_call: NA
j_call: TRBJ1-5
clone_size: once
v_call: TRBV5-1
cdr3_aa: CASSPSADSNQPQHF
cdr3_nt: TGCGCCAGCAGCCCCTCCGCAGATAGCAATCAGCCCCAGCATTTT

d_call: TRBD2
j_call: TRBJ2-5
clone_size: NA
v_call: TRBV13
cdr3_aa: CASSSGTSGGGSQETQYF
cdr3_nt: TGTGCCAGCAGCTCCGGGACTAGCGGGGGGGGTTCCCAAGAGACCCAGTACTTC

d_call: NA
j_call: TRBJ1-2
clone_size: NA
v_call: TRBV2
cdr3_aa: CASIPRQASYGYTF
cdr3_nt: TGTGCCAGCATCCCTCGACAGGCATCGTATGGCTACACCTTC

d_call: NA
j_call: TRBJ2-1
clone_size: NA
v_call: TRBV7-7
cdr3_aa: CASSPGGFNEQFF
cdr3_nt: TGTGCTAGCAGCCCGGGGGGCTTTAATGAGCAGTTCTTC

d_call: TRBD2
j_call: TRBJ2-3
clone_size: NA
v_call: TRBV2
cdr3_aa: CASRELALLGTDTQYF
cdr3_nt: TGTGCCAGCAGGGAACTAGCGTTGTTGGGCACAGATACGCAGTATTTT

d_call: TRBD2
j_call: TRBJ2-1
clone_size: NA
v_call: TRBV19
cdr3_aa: CASSIGGGDGEQFF
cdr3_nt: TGTGCCAGTAGTATAGGGGGAGGGGATGGTGAGCAGTTCTTC

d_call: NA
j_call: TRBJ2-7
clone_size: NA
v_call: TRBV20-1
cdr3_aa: CSARVIYEQYF
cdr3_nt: TGCAGTGCTAGAGTAATCTACGAGCAGTACTTC

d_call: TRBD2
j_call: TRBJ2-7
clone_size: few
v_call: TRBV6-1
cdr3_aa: CASSATTSVTWEQYF
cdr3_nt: TGTGCCAGCAGTGCCACTACTAGCGTGACGTGGGAGCAGTACTTC

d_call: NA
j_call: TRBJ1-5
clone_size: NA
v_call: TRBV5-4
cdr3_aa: CASSLKGDQPQHF
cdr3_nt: TGTGCCAGCAGCTTAAAGGGGGATCAGCCCCAGCATTTT

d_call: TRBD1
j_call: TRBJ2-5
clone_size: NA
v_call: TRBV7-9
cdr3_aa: CASSWGQAPWTQYF
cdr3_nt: TGTGCCAGCAGCTGGGGACAGGCCCCTTGGACCCAGTACTTC

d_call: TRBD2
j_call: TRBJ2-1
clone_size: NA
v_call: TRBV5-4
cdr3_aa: CASSFGLATSNEQFF
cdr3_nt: TGTGCCAGCAGCTTTGGACTAGCGACTTCGAATGAGCAGTTCTTC

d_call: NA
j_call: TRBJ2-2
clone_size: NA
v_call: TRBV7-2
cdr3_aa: CASSSWSHTNTGELFF
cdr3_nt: TGTGCCAGCAGCTCCTGGTCGCACACGAACACCGGGGAGCTGTTTTTT

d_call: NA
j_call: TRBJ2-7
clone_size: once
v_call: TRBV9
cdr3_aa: CASSVLSSYEQYF
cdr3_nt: TGTGCCAGCAGCGTACTGAGTTCCTACGAGCAGTACTTC

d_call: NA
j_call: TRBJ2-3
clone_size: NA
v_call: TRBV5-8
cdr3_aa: CASSLSDTKPTDTQYF
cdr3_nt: TGTGCCAGCAGCTTGAGTGACACCAAGCCCACAGATACGCAGTATTTT

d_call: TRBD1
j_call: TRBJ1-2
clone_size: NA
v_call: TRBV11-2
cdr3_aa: CASSLGTGYGYTF
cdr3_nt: TGTGCCAGCAGCTTAGGGACAGGGTACGGCTACACCTTC

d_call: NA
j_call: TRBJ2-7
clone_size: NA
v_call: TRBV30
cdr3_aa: CALRASYEQYF
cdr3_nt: TGTGCCTTGCGGGCCAGTTACGAGCAGTACTTC

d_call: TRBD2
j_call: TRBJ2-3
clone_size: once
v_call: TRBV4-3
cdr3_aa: CASSQKLAGGPDTQYF
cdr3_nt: TGCGCCAGCAGCCAAAAACTAGCGGGGGGGCCAGATACGCAGTATTTT

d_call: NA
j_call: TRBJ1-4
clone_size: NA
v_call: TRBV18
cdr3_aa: CASSTDPGAGEKLFF
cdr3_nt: TGTGCCAGCTCAACGGACCCAGGGGCGGGTGAAAAACTGTTTTTT

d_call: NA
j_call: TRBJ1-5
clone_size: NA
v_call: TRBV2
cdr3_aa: CASSELQGVYQPQHF
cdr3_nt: TGTGCCAGCAGTGAACTACAGGGTGTTTATCAGCCCCAGCATTTT

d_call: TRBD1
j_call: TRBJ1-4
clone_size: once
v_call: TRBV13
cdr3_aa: CASSLARGQTNEKLFF
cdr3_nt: TGTGCCAGCAGCTTAGCAAGGGGGCAAACTAATGAAAAACTGTTTTTT